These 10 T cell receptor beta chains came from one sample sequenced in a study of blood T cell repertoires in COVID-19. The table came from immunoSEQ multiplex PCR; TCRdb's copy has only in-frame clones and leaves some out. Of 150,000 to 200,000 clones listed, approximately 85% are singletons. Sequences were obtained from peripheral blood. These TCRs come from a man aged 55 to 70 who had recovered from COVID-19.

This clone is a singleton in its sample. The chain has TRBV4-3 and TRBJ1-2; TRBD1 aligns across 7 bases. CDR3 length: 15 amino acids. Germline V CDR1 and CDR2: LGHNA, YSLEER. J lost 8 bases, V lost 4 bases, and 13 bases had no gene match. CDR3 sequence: CASSPADREVYGYTF. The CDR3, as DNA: TGCGCCAGCAGCCCGGCTGACAGGGAAGTATACGGCTACACCTTC.

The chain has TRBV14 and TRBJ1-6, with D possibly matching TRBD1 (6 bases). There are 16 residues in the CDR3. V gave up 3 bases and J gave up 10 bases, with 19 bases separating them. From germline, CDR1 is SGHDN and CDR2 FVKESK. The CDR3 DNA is TGTGCCAGCAGCCACACCAAACAGGGAAATCGGTCACCCCTCCACTTT. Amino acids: CASSHTKQGNRSPLHF. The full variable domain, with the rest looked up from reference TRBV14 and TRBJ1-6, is EAGVTQFPSHSVIEKGQTVTLRCDPISGHDNLYWYRRVMGKEIKFLLHFVKESKQDESGMPNNRFLAERTGGTYSTLKVQPAELEDSGVYFCASSHTKQGNRSPLHFGNGTRLTVT.

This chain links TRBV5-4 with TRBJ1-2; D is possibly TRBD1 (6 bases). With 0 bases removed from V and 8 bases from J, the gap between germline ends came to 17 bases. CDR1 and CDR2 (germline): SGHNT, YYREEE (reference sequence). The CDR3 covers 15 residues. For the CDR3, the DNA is TGTGCCAGCAGCTTGGATCAGGGGCCCCCTGAGGGCTACACCTTC. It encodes CASSLDQGPPEGYTF.

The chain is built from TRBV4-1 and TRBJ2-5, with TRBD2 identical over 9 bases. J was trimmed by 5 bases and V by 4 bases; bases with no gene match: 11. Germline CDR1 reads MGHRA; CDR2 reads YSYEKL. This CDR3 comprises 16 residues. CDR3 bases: TGCGCCAGCAGCCCGCTAGCGGGGTCACCCTGGGAGACCCAGTACTTC. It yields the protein CASSPLAGSPWETQYF.

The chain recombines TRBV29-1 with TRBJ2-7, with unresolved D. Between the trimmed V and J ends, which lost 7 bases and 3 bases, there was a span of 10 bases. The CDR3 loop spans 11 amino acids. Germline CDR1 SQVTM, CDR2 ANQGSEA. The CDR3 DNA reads TGCAGCGCCGAAAACGGCTACGAGCAGTACTTC. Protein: CSAENGYEQYF.

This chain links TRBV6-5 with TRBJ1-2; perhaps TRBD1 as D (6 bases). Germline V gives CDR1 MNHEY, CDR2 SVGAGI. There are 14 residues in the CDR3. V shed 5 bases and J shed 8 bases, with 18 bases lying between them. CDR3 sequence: CASSTKGQPQGYTF. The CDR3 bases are TGTGCCAGCAGTACAAAGGGACAACCTCAGGGCTACACCTTC.

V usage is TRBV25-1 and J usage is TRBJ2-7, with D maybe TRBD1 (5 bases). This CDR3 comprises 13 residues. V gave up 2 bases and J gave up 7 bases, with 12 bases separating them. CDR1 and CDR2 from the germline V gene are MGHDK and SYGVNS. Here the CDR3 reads CASSEGARGEQYF. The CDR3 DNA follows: TGTGCCAGCAGTGAAGGGGCTCGTGGGGAGCAGTACTTC.

CDR3 amino acids: CASSLRQGSTGELFF. DNA of the CDR3: TGCGCCAGCAGCCTACGACAGGGGAGCACCGGGGAGCTGTTTTTT. The chain recombines TRBV5-1 with TRBJ2-2; TRBD1 aligns across 8 bases. The germline V gene encodes CDR1 SGHRS and CDR2 YFSETQ. The CDR3 runs to 15 residues. Trimming removed 4 bases from V and 4 bases from J; junction bases left unmatched: 6.

This CDR3 is CASSQDAGQGATIYF. The CDR3 nucleotides are TGTGCCAGCAGCCAAGACGCGGGGCAGGGGGCGACCATATATTTT. The rearrangement uses TRBV3-1 (or the pseudogene TRBV3-2) and TRBJ1-3, with 8 bases identical to TRBD1. Germline values: CDR1 LGHDT, CDR2 YNNKEL (reference sequence). J was trimmed by 10 bases and V by 0 bases; bases with no gene match: 8. There are 15 residues in the CDR3.

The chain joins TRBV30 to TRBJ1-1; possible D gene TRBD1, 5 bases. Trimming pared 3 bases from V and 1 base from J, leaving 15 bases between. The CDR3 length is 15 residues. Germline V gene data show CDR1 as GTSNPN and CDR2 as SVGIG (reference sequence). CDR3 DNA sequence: TGTGCCTGGAGGGGGGGTGGAGGACCGAACACTGAAGCTTTCTTT. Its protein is CAWRGGGGPNTEAFF.